These 30 T cell receptor beta chains came from one sample sequenced in a study of cytomegalovirus exposure and HLA in healthy donors. A multiplex PCR was run with 60 Vbeta primers and 13 Jbeta primers. Using immunoSEQ multiplex PCR, the repertoire was profiled, and TCRdb retains in-frame clones only, with some absent. Of roughly 180,000 clones listed, more than 65% are singletons. The sequencing input was PBMCs. The receptor set was obtained from a man aged 25-45 years in good health and CMV-seronegative.

The chain recombines TRBV7-2 with TRBJ2-7; the match to TRBD1 covers 9 bases. The germline gives CDR1 SGHTA, CDR2 FQGNSA. CDR3 size: 16 residues. V dropped 7 bases and J dropped 2; count of bases not matched to a gene: 12. Here the CDR3 reads CASTTHRGRPTYEQYF. Here the CDR3 DNA reads TGTGCCAGCACCACACACAGGGGGCGCCCGACCTACGAGCAGTACTTC. The full variable domain, completed using reference TRBV7-2 and TRBJ2-7, is GAGVSQSPSNKVTEKGKDVELRCDPISGHTALYWYRQSLGQGLEFLIYFQGNSAPDKSGLPSDRFSAERTGGSVSTLTIQRTQQEDSAVYLCASTTHRGRPTYEQYFGPGTRLTVT.

The chain joins TRBV9 to TRBJ2-7; 10 bases fit TRBD2. The J segment lost 3 bases and the V segment lost 0 bases, leaving 3 bases of the junction unmatched. This CDR3 comprises 15 residues. The V gene's germline CDR1 is SGDLS and CDR2 YYNGEE. CDR3 sequence: CASSVGLAGLYEQYF. The CDR3 DNA is TGTGCCAGCAGCGTAGGACTAGCGGGCCTCTACGAGCAGTACTTC.

The chain combines TRBV6-9 with TRBJ1-1; no firm D call. The germline V and J ends were trimmed by 6 bases and 5 bases, with 16 bases remaining between them. The CDR3 spans 14 residues. The germline V gene encodes CDR1 MNHGY and CDR2 SVAAGI. Here the CDR3 reads CASSPTGGGTEAFF. The CDR3 DNA is TGTGCCAGCAGCCCTACGGGCGGCGGGACTGAAGCTTTCTTT.

J is TRBJ2-7 and V is TRBV7-3, with D possibly TRBD2 on 5 matching bases. CDR3 length equals 16 residues. V was shortened by 5 bases and J by 5 bases, with 22 bases between the two germline ends. Germline CDR1 SGHTA, CDR2 FQGTGA. The CDR3 DNA sequence: TGTGCCAGCAGCCGAGGGCCTACGGGAACCGTAAACGAGCAGTACTTC. Protein sequence: CASSRGPTGTVNEQYF.

Details on this clone: Relative to the germline gene, one junction end is altered; a read error may explain this. This chain uses TRBV4-3 with TRBJ2-2; the D gene is possibly TRBD2 (5 bases). The CDR3 runs 16 residues. Germline V gene lookup returns CDR1 LGHNA and CDR2 YSLEER. This CDR3 is CASSHPGQANTGELFF. The CDR3 DNA reads TGCGCCAGCAGCCACCCTGGCCAAGCTAACACCGGGGAGCTATTTTTT.

The V call is TRBV6-5, the J call TRBJ2-2, with 7 bases that match TRBD1. Losses at the gene ends were 0 bases for V and 5 bases for J; bases not matched to a gene: 6. Germline V gene data show CDR1 as MNHEY and CDR2 as SVGAGI. CDR3 length equals 16 residues. The DNA for the CDR3 is TGTGCCAGCAGTTACTCGATAGGGACAGCAACCGGGGAGCTGTTTTTT. Residues: CASSYSIGTATGELFF.

This clone appeared once. This chain joins TRBV28 and TRBJ2-1, with TRBD2 matching over 9 bases. The CDR3 runs to 15 residues. CDR1 and CDR2 (germline): MDHEN, SYDVKM. V lost 3 bases to trimming and J lost 3 bases; unmatched junction nucleotides: 3. Written as DNA, the CDR3 is TGTGCCAGCAGTTTCCTAGCGGGGTTCTACAATGAGCAGTTCTTC. It yields the protein CASSFLAGFYNEQFF.

This chain uses TRBV11-1 with TRBJ2-5; D perhaps matches TRBD1 (6 bases). This CDR3 spans 13 amino acids. V was pared by 7 bases and J by 3 bases, with 12 bases between. The V gene's germline CDR1 is SGHAT and CDR2 FQDESV (reference sequence). The CDR3 region is CASKRAGEETQYF. Written as DNA, the CDR3 is TGTGCCAGCAAAAGGGCAGGGGAAGAGACCCAGTACTTC.

The genes are TRBV6-1 and TRBJ1-4; TRBD1 matches at 8 bases. The CDR3 is 15 amino acids. Germline V gene data show CDR1 as MNHNS and CDR2 as SASEGT. Trimming at V came to 6 bases and at J to 7 bases, leaving 10 bases not matched to a gene. The CDR3 coding sequence is TGTGCCAGCAGCCCCTCCCAGGGGGCGGGTGAAAAACTGTTTTTT. It translates to CASSPSQGAGEKLFF.

The chain joins TRBV6-5 to TRBJ1-1; D call uncertain. Trimming shortened V by 2 bases and J by 0 bases, and 7 bases separated the two germline ends. CDR3 length equals 14 residues. From germline, CDR1 is MNHEY and CDR2 SVGAGI. CDR3 protein: CASSYNSLNTEAFF. DNA of the CDR3: TGTGCCAGCAGTTACAACAGCTTGAACACTGAAGCTTTCTTT.

This clone was counted between two and nine times. The genes are TRBV2 and TRBJ1-1; D may be TRBD1 (5 bases). The CDR3 runs 13 residues. Looked up from germline, CDR1 is SNHLY and CDR2 is FYNNEI. V shed 4 bases and J shed 8 bases, with 14 bases lying between them. CDR3 DNA: TGTGCCAGCAGTGCAGTTCGGGGGACCGAAGCTTTCTTT. Amino acid sequence: CASSAVRGTEAFF.

This clone showed up just a few times. This sequence joins TRBV10-3 and TRBJ2-2; 10 bases align to TRBD2. CDR1 is ENHRY and CDR2 is SYGVKD in the germline V gene. V was pared by 5 bases and J by 1 base, with 1 base of the junction left unmatched. The CDR3 runs 15 residues. The CDR3 coding sequence is TGTGCCATCAGTTCTAGCGGGGGGAACACCGGGGAGCTGTTTTTT. Translating gives CAISSSGGNTGELFF.

The rearrangement links TRBV19 to TRBJ2-4; TRBD1 aligns across 7 bases. The junction had 17 bases not matched to a gene; V was cut back by 5 bases and J by 1 base. This CDR3 region has 19 residues. The germline CDR1 and CDR2 sequences are LNHDA and SQIVND (reference sequence). The CDR3 bases are TGTGCCAGTAGTTCCGACGACAGGGTGAAGAGTCCGGCCAAAAACATTCAGTACTTC. Its translation is CASSSDDRVKSPAKNIQYF.

The J gene is TRBJ1-2, the V gene TRBV7-2, with 8 bases aligning to TRBD1. V shed 3 bases and J 6 bases; nucleotides not matched to a gene: 12. This CDR3 comprises 16 residues. Germline CDR1 SGHTA, CDR2 FQGNSA. The CDR3: CASSFNGLAGGDGYTF. The DNA for the CDR3 is TGTGCCAGCAGCTTCAATGGACTCGCAGGGGGCGATGGCTACACCTTC.

The chain carries TRBV13 and TRBJ2-7; 10 bases match TRBD2. The CDR3 is made up of 16 amino acids. J gave up 4 bases and V 6 bases, and 12 bases lay outside the gene matches. The germline CDR1 and CDR2 sequences are PRHDT and FYEKMQ (reference sequence). This CDR3 reads CASRRDIAGGSYEQYF. CDR3 DNA sequence: TGTGCCAGCAGGAGGGACATAGCGGGAGGTTCGTACGAGCAGTACTTC.

The chain employs TRBV6-5 and TRBJ2-4, with D maybe TRBD1 (6 bases). Trimming shortened V by 6 bases and J by 0 bases, and 12 bases separated the two germline ends. CDR3 length equals 15 residues. Germline CDR1 MNHEY, CDR2 SVGAGI. Here the CDR3 reads CASSRRGLAKNIQYF. The CDR3 nucleotides are TGTGCCAGCAGCCGCAGGGGTCTAGCCAAAAACATTCAGTACTTC.

The chain combines TRBV28 with TRBJ1-5; D is uncertain. The CDR3 sequence is 11 residues long. V was clipped by 4 bases and J by 6 bases, with 4 bases between them. Germline assignment: CDR1 MDHEN and CDR2 SYDVKM. The CDR3 spells CASSSFQPQHF. CDR3 DNA sequence: TGTGCCAGCAGTTCATTTCAGCCCCAGCATTTT.

This clone has just a few counts. The chain carries TRBV7-9 and TRBJ1-1; 10 bases line up with TRBD1. The CDR3 covers 15 residues. J lost 8 bases, V lost 1 base, and 7 bases had no gene match. Germline V lookup: CDR1 SEHNR, CDR2 FQNEAQ (reference sequence). The CDR3 nucleotides read TGTGCCAGCAGCTTAGTACCGCCGGGACAGGGGGAAGCTTTCTTT. Protein product: CASSLVPPGQGEAFF.

In this sample, this clone turned up once. This chain uses TRBV7-2 with TRBJ1-3; no reliable D call. Trimming left V 5 bases short and J 3 bases short, with 5 bases between. CDR1 SGHTA and CDR2 FQGNSA come from the germline V gene. The CDR3 extends over 12 amino acids. CDR3 in amino acids: CASSTGGNTIYF. CDR3 nucleotide sequence: TGTGCCAGCAGCACCGGTGGAAACACCATATATTTT.

The V gene is TRBV5-6, the J gene TRBJ2-7; possibly TRBD1 for D (6 bases). The CDR3 runs to 13 residues. V lost 4 bases and J lost 10, with 18 bases in between. Germline CDR1 reads SGHDT; CDR2 reads YYEEEE. CDR3 nucleotides: TGTGCCAGCAGCCTTGAGACAGGACAAATTCAGTACTTC. Translation: CASSLETGQIQYF.

This clone was picked up one time. This chain connects TRBV7-9 to TRBJ1-2; possible D gene TRBD1, 6 bases. This CDR3 contains 16 residues. Trimming removed 1 base from V and 3 bases from J, with 15 bases in between. The V gene's germline CDR1 is SEHNR and CDR2 FQNEAQ (reference sequence). In DNA, the CDR3 is TGTGCCAGCAGCTTAGAATCAGGGGTGTGGGACTATGGCTACACCTTC. Amino acids: CASSLESGVWDYGYTF.

The chain combines TRBV11-3 with TRBJ2-3, with TRBD2 identical over 8 bases. Germline V gene lookup returns CDR1 SGHNT and CDR2 YENEEA. There are 14 residues in the CDR3. V lost 5 bases, J lost 4 bases, and 5 bases stayed unmatched. CDR3 sequence reads: CASSKTSAPDTQYF. The CDR3 nucleotides are TGTGCCAGCAGCAAGACTAGCGCTCCAGATACGCAGTATTTT. Using reference TRBV11-3 and TRBJ2-3 for the parts outside the CDR3, the full variable domain is EAGVVQSPRYKIIEKKQPVAFWCNPISGHNTLYWYLQNLGQGPELLIRYENEEAVDDSQLPKDRFSAERLKGVDSTLKIQPAELGDSAVYLCASSKTSAPDTQYFGPGTRLTVL.

This chain connects TRBV5-4 to TRBJ2-7, with TRBD2 as a possible D gene (5 bases). Germline CDR1 SGHNT, CDR2 YYREEE (reference sequence). The CDR3 is 13 residues long. The ends were cut back, 4 bases at V and 0 bases at J, with 8 bases in the middle. The DNA for the CDR3 is TGTGCCAGCAGCCTTGCGGGCTCCTACGAGCAGTACTTC. It translates to CASSLAGSYEQYF. Together with reference TRBV5-4 and TRBJ2-7, the CDR3 gives the full variable domain: ETGVTQSPTHLIKTRGQQVTLRCSSQSGHNTVSWYQQALGQGPQFIFQYYREEENGRGNFPPRFSGLQFPNYSSELNVNALELDDSALYLCASSLAGSYEQYFGPGTRLTVT.

V gene TRBV7-8 combines with J gene TRBJ2-7, with D uncertain. The CDR3 spans 15 residues. Germline V gene data show CDR1 as SGHVS and CDR2 as FQNEAQ. V gave up 1 base and J gave up 3 bases, with 13 bases separating them. The DNA for the CDR3 is TGTGCCAGCAGCTTAGTACCGCTCACGGGCTACGAGCAGTACTTC. Amino acid sequence: CASSLVPLTGYEQYF.

V gene TRBV2 combines with J gene TRBJ2-7; TRBD2 matches at 11 bases. Looked up from germline, CDR1 is SNHLY and CDR2 is FYNNEI. The length of the CDR3 is 13 residues. Trimming at V came to 9 bases and at J to 4 bases, leaving 5 bases not matched to a gene. Written as DNA, the CDR3 is TGTGCCAGTACTAGCGGGGGATCTTACGAGCAGTACTTC. This gives the protein CASTSGGSYEQYF.

The chain is built from TRBV14 and TRBJ2-3; D remains unclear. V was pared by 4 bases and J by 6 bases, with 8 bases between. The CDR3 extends over 12 amino acids. Germline assignment: CDR1 SGHDN and CDR2 FVKESK. This CDR3 reads CASSPRLDTQYF. CDR3 bases: TGTGCCAGCAGCCCCCGACTGGATACGCAGTATTTT. The full variable domain, in which reference TRBV14 and TRBJ2-3 provide the parts outside the CDR3, is EAGVTQFPSHSVIEKGQTVTLRCDPISGHDNLYWYRRVMGKEIKFLLHFVKESKQDESGMPNNRFLAERTGGTYSTLKVQPAELEDSGVYFCASSPRLDTQYFGPGTRLTVL.

CDR3 loop: CASSNSGGSTDTQYF. The CDR3 nucleotides read TGTGCCAGCAGCAACTCAGGGGGCAGCACAGATACGCAGTATTTT. V usage is TRBV7-3 and J usage is TRBJ2-3; 8 nucleotides agree with TRBD1. Germline V gene sequence: CDR1 SGHTA, CDR2 FQGTGA. J was trimmed by 0 bases and V by 5 bases; bases with no gene match: 4. This CDR3 has 15 residues.

The V gene is TRBV30, the J gene TRBJ2-1; 10 nucleotides match TRBD1. Germline loops: CDR1 GTSNPN, CDR2 SVGIG (reference sequence). This CDR3 region has 17 residues. Germline trimming cut 0 bases from V and 7 bases from J; bases unmatched to any gene: 12. CDR3 nucleotide sequence: TGTGCCTGGAGTGTTACGTCGACAGGGGGCAAAAGGAATGAGCAGTTCTTC. Translating it yields CAWSVTSTGGKRNEQFF.

The V gene is TRBV4-3, the J gene TRBJ1-1; D is possibly TRBD1 (5 bases). Germline V gene sequence: CDR1 LGHNA, CDR2 YSLEER. The CDR3 loop spans 16 amino acids. V lost 2 bases and J 5 bases, leaving 18 bases between the germline ends. The CDR3 nucleotides are TGCGCCAGCAGCCAACAAGGGGATCGTGATGGAACTGAAGCTTTCTTT. Protein: CASSQQGDRDGTEAFF.

This clone was seen once. The rearrangement joins TRBV5-1 to TRBJ1-1; tentative D call: TRBD1 (6 bases). Trimming pared 4 bases from V and 1 base from J, leaving 8 bases between. CDR1 is SGHRS and CDR2 is YFSETQ in the germline V gene. The CDR3 loop spans 13 amino acids. CDR3 amino acids: CASSPQGNTEAFF. DNA for the CDR3: TGCGCCAGCAGCCCACAGGGGAACACTGAAGCTTTCTTT.